This entry concerns a single TCR beta chain. Antigen: not known. The data derive from a study of siplizumab effects on memory and regulatory T cells. The germline gives CDR1 SGHDN, CDR2 FVKESK. V was clipped by 0 bases and J by 6 bases, with 16 bases between them. The CDR3 consists of 16 residues. General observations from the study: Naive T cells were seemingly more diverse than memory cells, and major contributions to the alloresponse seemed to be made by them. An assignable naive or memory phenotype was lacking in roughly 75-97% of proliferating CD4+ or CD8+ clones. Suppressive activity of Tregs proliferating in siplizumab cultures remained unconfirmed.

Sequencing used immunoSEQ multiplex PCR; TCRdb keeps in-frame clones, though not all of them. The sample has around 95,000 clones; more than 90% are singletons. The chain carries TRBV14 and TRBJ2-3; no reliable D call. The sequenced material came from CD4+ T cells sorted from blood. This TCR derives from a human donor in good health. The CDR3 here is CASSQEPSVVWDTQYF. DNA of the CDR3: TGTGCCAGCAGCCAAGAACCCAGCGTGGTTTGGGATACGCAGTATTTT.